This T cell receptor (beta chain) was identified during a study of regulatory T cells in long-lasting Graves disease. Concerning this clonotype: No antigen is known for it.

Time point described: persistent/refractory GD, antithyroid drugs over 5 years with positive TRAb. The TCR library was prepared using RNA isolated from PBMCs. The TCR beta library used iRepertoire HTBI primers with Arm-PCR amplification of CDR3. TCRdb ran MiXCR on the multiplex PCR reads and lists one entry per CDR3 protein. Of 450,000 or so distinct CDR3 sequences in the sample, 20% were seen once. Study conclusions and caveats: Relative to newly diagnosed Graves' patients, persistent ones had lower TCR diversity.

The sequenced sample was peripheral blood mononuclear cells (PBMCs), obtained when the disease was refractory, from a patient treated with antithyroid drugs. This clonotype originated in a female donor with Graves disease.

CDR3 sequence: CASRKQGFPEAFF. The DNA of the CDR3 is TGTGCCAGCAGAAAACAGGGTTTCCCTGAAGCTTTCTTT. The genes are TRBV6-1 and TRBJ1-1, with a weak D call TRBD1 (6 bases). The CDR3 is 13 residues long. Germline V CDR1 and CDR2: MNHNS, SASEGT. V lost 6 bases and J lost 6, with 14 bases in between.